Listed here are 17 T cell receptor beta chains from one sample, sequenced in a study of beta chain features in type 1 diabetes. Since all of the isolated RNA was reverse transcribed, expressed TCRB transcripts were what got sequenced. Profiling relied on immunoSEQ multiplex PCR, and the TCRdb table lists in-frame clones only, not all of them. This sample has 250,000 or so clones, with roughly 70% found just once. Material for sequencing was naive CD4+ T cells from blood. The receptors were sampled from a man aged 25 to 40 in good health.

The CDR3 DNA sequence: TGTGCCAGCAGCTTAGCGCGAACAGGTCAAGAGACCCAGTACTTC. Protein: CASSLARTGQETQYF. The rearrangement joins TRBV7-9 to TRBJ2-5, with D maybe TRBD1 (5 bases). Trimming took 0 bases from V and 2 from J, leaving 10 bases between them. The CDR3 has 15 amino acids. CDR1 is SEHNR, CDR2 FQNEAQ, per germline (reference sequence). The full variable domain, rest sourced from reference TRBV7-9 and TRBJ2-5, is DTGVSQNPRHKITKRGQNVTFRCDPISEHNRLYWYRQTLGQGPEFLTYFQNEAQLEKSRLLSDRFSAERPKGSFSTLEIQRTEQGDSAMYLCASSLARTGQETQYFGPGTRLLVL.

This clone has a handful of counts. V and J are TRBV6-5 and TRBJ2-1, with unresolved D. This CDR3 contains 16 residues. V was pared by 0 bases and J by 6 bases, with 15 bases between. In germline, CDR1 is MNHEY, CDR2 SVGAGI. For the CDR3, the DNA is TGTGCCAGCAGTTACTCGAATAACCCACTCATCAATGAGCAGTTCTTC. Its protein product is CASSYSNNPLINEQFF.

This sequence joins TRBV9 and TRBJ2-2; D gene uncertain. The germline V and J ends were trimmed by 0 bases and 2 bases, with 8 bases remaining between them. This CDR3 has 15 residues. Per germline, CDR1 SGDLS and CDR2 YYNGEE. CDR3 loop: CASSVGSSNTGELFF. The CDR3 nucleotides read TGTGCCAGCAGCGTAGGTTCATCAAACACCGGGGAGCTGTTTTTT.

This chain joins TRBV29-1 and TRBJ2-5; no clear D gene. Deletions cut 0 bases from V and 2 bases from J, with 13 bases between. CDR3 length equals 15 residues. Germline-derived CDR1 and CDR2 are SQVTM and ANQGSEA. The CDR3, as DNA: TGCAGCGTTGAAGATTATAGACGCCAACAAGAGACCCAGTACTTC. Protein: CSVEDYRRQQETQYF.

The chain carries TRBV28 and TRBJ2-5, with D maybe TRBD1 (5 bases). There are 12 residues in the CDR3. V lost 6 bases and J lost 4, with 9 bases in between. CDR1 MDHEN and CDR2 SYDVKM come from the germline V gene. Here the CDR3 reads CASRPRGETQYF. CDR3 DNA sequence: TGTGCCAGCAGGCCTAGGGGAGAGACCCAGTACTTC.

The chain is built from TRBV2 and TRBJ2-7; D ambiguous. The germline V and J ends were trimmed by 6 bases and 0 bases, with 9 bases remaining between them. The CDR3 has 13 amino acids. Germline V gene sequence: CDR1 SNHLY, CDR2 FYNNEI. The chain's CDR3 is CASRPMVSYEQYF. The CDR3 nucleotides are TGTGCCAGCAGACCTATGGTCTCCTACGAGCAGTACTTC.

The chain links TRBV7-9 to TRBJ2-7; D possibly matches TRBD1 or TRBD2 (6 bases each). Germline CDR1 SEHNR, CDR2 FQNEAQ (reference sequence). This CDR3 contains 15 residues. V shed 3 bases and J shed 5 bases, with 17 bases lying between them. DNA for the CDR3: TGTGCCAGCAGCTTTAGTCAGGGGACTGGGGACGAGCAGTACTTC. It encodes CASSFSQGTGDEQYF.

The chain is built from TRBV30 and TRBJ2-3, with unresolved D. The CDR3 runs to 12 residues. Trimming took 1 base from V and 7 from J, leaving 9 bases between them. Germline loops: CDR1 GTSNPN, CDR2 SVGIG (reference sequence). CDR3 loop: CAWSGGQNTQYF. The CDR3 nucleotides read TGTGCCTGGAGTGGTGGCCAAAATACGCAGTATTTT.

The V call is TRBV30, the J call TRBJ1-2, with 10 bases that match TRBD1. Germline V lookup: CDR1 GTSNPN, CDR2 SVGIG (reference sequence). The V and J ends lost 3 bases and 5 bases, in that order; junction bases with no gene match: 6. The CDR3 loop spans 14 amino acids. The CDR3 nucleotides are TGTGCCTGGAGGCCCGACAGGGGGCTGTATGGCTACACCTTC. Translated: CAWRPDRGLYGYTF.

This clone was seen more than once but under ten times. The genes are TRBV30 and TRBJ2-1; a possible D gene is TRBD2 (5 bases). CDR1 GTSNPN and CDR2 SVGIG come from the germline V gene (reference sequence). The CDR3 runs 13 residues. The germline V and J ends were trimmed by 4 bases and 9 bases, with 16 bases remaining between them. CDR3 region: CAWNGGLPTEQFF. The DNA for the CDR3 is TGTGCCTGGAACGGCGGGCTACCTACTGAGCAGTTCTTC.

The gene calls are TRBV29-1 and TRBJ2-5, with D perhaps matching TRBD1 or TRBD2 (5 bases each). The CDR3 length is 16 residues. Trimming pared 4 bases from V and 5 bases from J, leaving 23 bases between. Germline V gene lookup returns CDR1 SQVTM and CDR2 ANQGSEA. The CDR3 DNA reads as TGCAGCGTTGTTCCGGGCAGGGACGCGCTCCAGGAGACCCAGTACTTC. Residues: CSVVPGRDALQETQYF.

This chain joins TRBV6-5 and TRBJ1-1; TRBD1 is a possible D gene (5 bases). The CDR3 length is 14 residues. Germline values: CDR1 MNHEY, CDR2 SVGAGI. V was pared by 0 bases and J by 1 base, with 6 bases between. The CDR3 DNA sequence: TGTGCCAGCAGTTACTCCACAGGGAACACTGAAGCTTTCTTT. Its translation is CASSYSTGNTEAFF.

The chain carries TRBV29-1 and TRBJ2-2, with a possible D match to TRBD1 (6 bases). Germline-derived CDR1 and CDR2 are SQVTM and ANQGSEA. The CDR3 has 14 amino acids. Trimming took off 6 bases at V and 0 bases at J, with 11 bases between the two ends. The chain's CDR3 is CSVPGQTNTGELFF. In DNA, the CDR3 is TGCAGCGTGCCCGGACAGACGAACACCGGGGAGCTGTTTTTT.

V gene TRBV9 combines with J gene TRBJ2-5; 7 bases fit TRBD2. The V gene's germline CDR1 is SGDLS and CDR2 YYNGEE. The V segment lost 1 base and the J segment 1 base; nucleotides outside the gene matches: 7. The CDR3 loop spans 16 amino acids. CDR3 residues: CASSVSHSSGQETQYF. DNA for the CDR3: TGTGCCAGCAGCGTATCCCATTCTAGCGGCCAAGAGACCCAGTACTTC.

This chain uses TRBV30 with TRBJ2-2; 10 bases are shared with TRBD1. The germline gives CDR1 GTSNPN, CDR2 SVGIG (reference sequence). With V trimmed by 2 bases and J by 4 bases, 4 bases remained unmatched. The CDR3 runs to 15 residues. The DNA for the CDR3 is TGTGCCTGGAGTAGAGGACAGGGGGGCACCGGGGAGCTGTTTTTT. It is translated as CAWSRGQGGTGELFF.

In the case of this clone: Other DNA sequences from this sample encode an identical CDR3 as well. CDR3 sequence reads: CASGLQETQYF. In DNA, the CDR3 is TGTGCTAGTGGTCTACAAGAGACCCAGTACTTC. The rearrangement uses TRBV12-5 and TRBJ2-5; D ambiguous. The germline V gene encodes CDR1 LGHNT and CDR2 FRNRAP. Trimming cost V 5 bases and J 2 bases, with 3 bases left between them. The CDR3 length is 11 residues.

This chain connects TRBV29-1 to TRBJ2-1, with 7 nucleotides matching TRBD1. Germline CDR1 is SQVTM and CDR2 is ANQGSEA. J was trimmed by 0 bases and V by 7 bases; bases with no gene match: 6. The CDR3 contains 14 residues. The chain's CDR3 is CSGTGLFSYNEQFF. The CDR3 DNA sequence: TGCAGCGGGACAGGCCTTTTCTCCTACAATGAGCAGTTCTTC.